The clone carrying this T cell receptor beta chain occurred a few times. As yet, its antigen is unknown. This entry is derived from a study of cytomegalovirus exposure and HLA in healthy donors. The PCR had 60 Vbeta and 13 Jbeta primers. Measured with immunoSEQ multiplex PCR; TCRdb has only the in-frame clones, and not every one. The data show over 100,000 clones, with roughly 73% seen just once and 0.85% to 0.9% held by the top ten. Germline V lookup: CDR1 SGDLS, CDR2 YYNGEE. The ends lost 6 bases at V and 4 bases at J; junction bases unmatched: 10. This CDR3 is 15 amino acids long. Whole-study findings and limits: The study reported that TCR beta sequences accurately predicted HLA-A and HLA-B alleles in most subjects.

Specimen: PBMCs. The receptor was derived from a woman aged 30 to 39 in good health and CMV-seronegative. The chain has TRBV9 and TRBJ2-3; 8 bases are shared with TRBD2. The CDR3 loop reads CASNPVGGVPDTQYF. CDR3 nucleotide sequence: TGTGCCAGCAACCCAGTCGGGGGGGTTCCAGATACGCAGTATTTT. The variable domain in full, completed from reference TRBV9 and TRBJ2-3, reads DSGVTQTPKHLITATGQRVTLRCSPRSGDLSVYWYQQSLDQGLQFLIQYYNGEERAKGNILERFSAQQFPDLHSELNLSSLELGDSALYFCASNPVGGVPDTQYFGPGTRLTVL.